The 9 T cell receptor beta chains below were found in one sample sequenced in a study of blood T cells in healthy people across ages. Through a sample-barcoded 5' primer and a J-beta primer mix, a second PCR was run for 7 to 11 cycles. TCRdb re-analysed the 5' RACE reads in MiXCR, keeping a single row per CDR3 protein. This sample has 600,000 to 800,000 distinct CDR3 sequences, with about 50% found just once. Sequenced material: blood. The receptors derive from a woman older than 75 in good health.

The chain joins TRBV7-9 to TRBJ2-1; maybe TRBD2 (5 bases). Trimming removed 1 base from V and 2 bases from J, with 12 bases in between. The CDR3 totals 16 residues. Germline V gene data show CDR1 as SEHNR and CDR2 as FQNEAQ (reference sequence). The DNA for the CDR3 is TGTGCCAGCAGCTTAGGACTAACCGTCCCCTACAATGAGCAGTTCTTC. Its translation is CASSLGLTVPYNEQFF.

Regarding this clonotype: A read error may be the cause here, since a much bigger clone is one base away. The gene calls are TRBV7-2 and TRBJ1-1, with unresolved D. CDR1 SGHTA and CDR2 FQGNSA come from the germline V gene. This CDR3 has 14 amino acids. DNA of the CDR3: TGTGCCAGCATCTTAGCGTCACAGATCAGTGAAGCTTTCTTT. It codes for CASILASQISEAFF.

Remarks on this clonotype: This may be a read error, as it is one base from a much larger clone. This chain joins TRBV2 and TRBJ1-1; D might be TRBD1 (5 bases). This CDR3 is 14 amino acids long. Germline assignment: CDR1 SNHLY and CDR2 FYNNEI. Trimming shortened V by 6 bases and J by 5 bases, and 16 bases separated the two germline ends. The CDR3 here is CASRSDTVGTEAFF. The CDR3 DNA reads TGTGCCAGCAGGTCGGACACCGTAGGAACTGAAGCTTTCTTT. Combining the CDR3 with reference TRBV2 and TRBJ1-1 gives the whole variable domain EPEVTQTPSHQVTQMGQEVILRCVPISNHLYFYWYRQILGQKVEFLVSFYNNEISEKSEIFDDQFSVERPDGSNFTLKIRSTKLEDSAMYFCASRSDTVGTEAFFGQGTRLTVV.

This clonotype has a handful of counts. The chain is built from TRBV18 and TRBJ1-1; D gene unclear. Germline CDR1 is KGHSH and CDR2 is LQKENI. V lost 2 bases and J 3 bases, leaving 10 bases between the germline ends. The CDR3 loop spans 14 amino acids. CDR3 sequence reads: CASSPRTSDTEAFF. CDR3 DNA sequence: TGTGCCAGCTCACCAAGGACGTCGGACACTGAAGCTTTCTTT.

The CDR3 DNA reads as TGCAGTGCTAGAAGGGACCCGGGGAGAGCGAACACCGGGGAGCTGTTTTTT. Translating gives CSARRDPGRANTGELFF. This chain joins TRBV20-1 and TRBJ2-2; D is perhaps TRBD1 or TRBD2 (5 bases each). Germline CDR1 and CDR2: DFQATT and SNEGSKA (reference sequence). CDR3 length: 17 amino acids. V dropped 2 bases and J dropped 0 bases, with 16 bases sitting between them.

The chain has TRBV20-1 and TRBJ1-2, with a tentative D call TRBD1 (6 bases). This CDR3 has 13 amino acids. Trimming pared 6 bases from V and 11 bases from J, leaving 22 bases between. Germline CDR1 and CDR2: DFQATT and SNEGSKA (reference sequence). DNA for the CDR3: TGCAGTGCACAAGGGGGGGACGGGAACGGATACACCTTC. Its translation: CSAQGGDGNGYTF.

Concerning this clonotype itself: This may be a read error: a much more frequent sequence differs by one nucleotide. The J gene is TRBJ2-7, the V gene TRBV20-1, with D possibly matching TRBD1 (5 bases). With 3 bases removed from V and 7 bases from J, the gap between germline ends came to 19 bases. Germline assignment: CDR1 DFQATT and CDR2 SNEGSKA (reference sequence). CDR3 size: 14 residues. The CDR3 protein is CSASQGRFRDEQYF. CDR3 in DNA: TGCAGTGCTAGTCAGGGCAGGTTTAGAGATGAGCAGTACTTC.

In its sample, this clonotype was seen many times. The rearrangement uses TRBV11-2 and TRBJ2-1, with 9 bases fitting TRBD2. The germline CDR1 and CDR2 sequences are SGHAT and FQNNGV. The CDR3 is made up of 17 amino acids. Germline trimming cut 2 bases from V and 7 bases from J; bases unmatched to any gene: 12. This CDR3 is CASSLTQLAGSGNEQFF. Written as DNA, the CDR3 is TGTGCCAGCAGCTTAACACAACTAGCGGGTTCGGGAAATGAGCAGTTCTTC. The full variable domain, its missing parts supplied by reference TRBV11-2 and TRBJ2-1, is EAGVAQSPRYKIIEKRQSVAFWCNPISGHATLYWYQQILGQGPKLLIQFQNNGVVDDSQLPKDRFSAERLKGVDSTLKIQPAKLEDSAVYLCASSLTQLAGSGNEQFFGPGTRLTVL.

This clonotype was detected a few times. The chain employs TRBV11-2 and TRBJ1-2; D uncertain. Deletions cut 1 base from V and 13 bases from J, with 10 bases between. The germline CDR1 and CDR2 sequences are SGHAT and FQNNGV. This CDR3 spans 11 amino acids. CDR3: CASSLAGLATF. Written as DNA, the CDR3 is TGTGCCAGCAGCTTAGCGGGCCTCGCCACCTTC.